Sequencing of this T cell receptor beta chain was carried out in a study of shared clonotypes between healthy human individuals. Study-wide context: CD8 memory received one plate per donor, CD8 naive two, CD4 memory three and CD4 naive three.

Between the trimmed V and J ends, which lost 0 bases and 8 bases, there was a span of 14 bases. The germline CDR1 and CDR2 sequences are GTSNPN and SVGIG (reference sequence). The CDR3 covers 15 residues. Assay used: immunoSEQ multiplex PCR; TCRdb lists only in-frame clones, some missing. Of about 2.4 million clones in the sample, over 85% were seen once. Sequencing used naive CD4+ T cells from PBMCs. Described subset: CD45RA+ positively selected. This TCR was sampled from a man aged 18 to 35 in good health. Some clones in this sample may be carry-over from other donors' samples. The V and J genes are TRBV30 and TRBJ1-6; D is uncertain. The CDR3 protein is CAWSVDASRYSPLHF. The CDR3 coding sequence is TGTGCCTGGAGTGTGGACGCAAGCCGGTATTCACCCCTCCACTTT.